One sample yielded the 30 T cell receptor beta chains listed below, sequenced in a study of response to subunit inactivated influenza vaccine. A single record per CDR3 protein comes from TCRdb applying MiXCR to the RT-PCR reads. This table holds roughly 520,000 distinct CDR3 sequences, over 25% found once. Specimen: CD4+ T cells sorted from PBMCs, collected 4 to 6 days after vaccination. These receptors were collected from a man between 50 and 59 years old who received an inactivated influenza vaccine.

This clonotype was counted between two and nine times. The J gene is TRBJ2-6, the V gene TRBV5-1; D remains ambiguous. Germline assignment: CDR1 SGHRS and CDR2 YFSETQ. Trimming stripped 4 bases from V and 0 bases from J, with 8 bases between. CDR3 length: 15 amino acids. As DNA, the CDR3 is TGCGCCAGCAGCCCAGACCCCTCTGGGGCCAACGTCCTGACTTTC. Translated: CASSPDPSGANVLTF.

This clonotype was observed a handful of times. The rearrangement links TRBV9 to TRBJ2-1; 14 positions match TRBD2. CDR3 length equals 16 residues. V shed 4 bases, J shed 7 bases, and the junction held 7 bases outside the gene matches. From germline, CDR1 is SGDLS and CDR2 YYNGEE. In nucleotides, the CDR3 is TGTGCCAGCAGCCCGCCGGGACTAGCGGGAGTTAATGAGCAGTTCTTC. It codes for CASSPPGLAGVNEQFF.

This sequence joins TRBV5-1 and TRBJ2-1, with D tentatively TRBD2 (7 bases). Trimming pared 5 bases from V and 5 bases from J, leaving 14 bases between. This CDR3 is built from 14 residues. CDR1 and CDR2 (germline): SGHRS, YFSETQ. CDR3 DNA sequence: TGCGCCAGCAGGCGGGGGCGGGAGAACAATGAGCAGTTCTTC. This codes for CASRRGRENNEQFF.

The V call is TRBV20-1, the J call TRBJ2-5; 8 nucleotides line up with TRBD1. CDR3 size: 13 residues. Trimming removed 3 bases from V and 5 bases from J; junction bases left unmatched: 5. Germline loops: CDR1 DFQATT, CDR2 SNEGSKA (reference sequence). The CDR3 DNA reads TGCAGTGCTAGCAGGACAGGGACCGAGACCCAGTACTTC. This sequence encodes CSASRTGTETQYF.

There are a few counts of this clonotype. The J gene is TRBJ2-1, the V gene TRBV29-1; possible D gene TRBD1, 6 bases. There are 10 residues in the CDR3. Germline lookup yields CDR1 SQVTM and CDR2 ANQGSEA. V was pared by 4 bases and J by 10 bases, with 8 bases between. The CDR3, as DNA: TGCAGCGTTGGGGACACGGAGCAGTTCTTC. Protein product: CSVGDTEQFF.

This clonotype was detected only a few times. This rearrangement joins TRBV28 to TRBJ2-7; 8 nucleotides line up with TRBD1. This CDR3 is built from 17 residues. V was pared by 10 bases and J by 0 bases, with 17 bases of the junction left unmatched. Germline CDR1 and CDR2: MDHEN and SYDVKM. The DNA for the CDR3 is TGTGCCACCCTCTCAACAATTACCGGGACAGGCTCCTACGAGCAGTACTTC. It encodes CATLSTITGTGSYEQYF.

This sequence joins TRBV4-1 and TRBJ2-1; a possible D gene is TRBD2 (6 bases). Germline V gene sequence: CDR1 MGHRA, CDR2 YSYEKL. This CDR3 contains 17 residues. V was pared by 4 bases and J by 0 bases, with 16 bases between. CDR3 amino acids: CASSRDSGTHSYNEQFF. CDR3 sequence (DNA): TGCGCCAGCAGCCGAGACTCCGGGACTCACTCCTACAATGAGCAGTTCTTC.

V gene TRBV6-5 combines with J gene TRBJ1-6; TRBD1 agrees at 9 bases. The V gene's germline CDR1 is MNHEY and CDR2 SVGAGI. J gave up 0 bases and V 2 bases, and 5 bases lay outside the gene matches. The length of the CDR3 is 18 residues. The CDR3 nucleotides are TGTGCCAGCAGTTACGCCGACAGGGGGAGCTCCTATAATTCACCCCTCCACTTT. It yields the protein CASSYADRGSSYNSPLHF.

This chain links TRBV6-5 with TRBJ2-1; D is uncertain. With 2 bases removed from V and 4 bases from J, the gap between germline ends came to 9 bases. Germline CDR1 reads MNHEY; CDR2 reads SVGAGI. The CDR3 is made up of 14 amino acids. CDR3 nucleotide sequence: TGTGCCAGCAGTTACAGTCAGTTTTACAATGAGCAGTTCTTC. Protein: CASSYSQFYNEQFF.

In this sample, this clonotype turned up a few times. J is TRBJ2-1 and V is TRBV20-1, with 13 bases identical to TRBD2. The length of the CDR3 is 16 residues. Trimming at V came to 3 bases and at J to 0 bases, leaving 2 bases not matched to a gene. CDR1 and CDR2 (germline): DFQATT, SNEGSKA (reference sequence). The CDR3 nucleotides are TGCAGTGCTAGGGGGACTAGCGGGGCCTCCTACAATGAGCAGTTCTTC. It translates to CSARGTSGASYNEQFF.

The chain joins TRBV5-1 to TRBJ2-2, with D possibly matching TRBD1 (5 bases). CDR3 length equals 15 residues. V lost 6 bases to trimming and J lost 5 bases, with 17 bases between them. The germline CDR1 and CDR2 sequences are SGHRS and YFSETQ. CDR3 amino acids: CASNPVQGGTGELFF. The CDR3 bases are TGCGCCAGCAACCCAGTCCAGGGTGGAACCGGGGAGCTGTTTTTT.

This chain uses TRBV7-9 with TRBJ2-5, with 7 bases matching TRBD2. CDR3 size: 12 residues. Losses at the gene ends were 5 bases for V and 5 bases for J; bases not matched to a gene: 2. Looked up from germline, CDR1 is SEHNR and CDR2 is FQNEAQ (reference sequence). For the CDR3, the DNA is TGTGCCAGCAGCCGCGGGAGTGAGACCCAGTACTTC. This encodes CASSRGSETQYF.

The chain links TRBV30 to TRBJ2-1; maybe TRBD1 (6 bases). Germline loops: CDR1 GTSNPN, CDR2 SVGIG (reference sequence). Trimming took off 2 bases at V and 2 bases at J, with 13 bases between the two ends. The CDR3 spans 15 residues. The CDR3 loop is CAWSLQGSAYNEQFF. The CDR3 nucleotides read TGTGCCTGGAGTCTACAGGGATCGGCCTACAATGAGCAGTTCTTC.

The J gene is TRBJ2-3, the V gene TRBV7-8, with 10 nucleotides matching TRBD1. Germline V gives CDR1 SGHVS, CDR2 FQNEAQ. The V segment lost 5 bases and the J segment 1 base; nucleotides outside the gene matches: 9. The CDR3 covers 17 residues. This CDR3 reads CASSTLRGTGGTDTQYF. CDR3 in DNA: TGTGCCAGCAGCACCCTCCGAGGGACAGGGGGCACAGATACGCAGTATTTT.

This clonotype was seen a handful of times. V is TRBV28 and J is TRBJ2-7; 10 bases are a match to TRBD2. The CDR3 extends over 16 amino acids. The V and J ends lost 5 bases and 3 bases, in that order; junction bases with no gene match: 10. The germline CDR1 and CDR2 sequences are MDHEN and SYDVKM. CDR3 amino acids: CASSGTGTSAIYEQYF. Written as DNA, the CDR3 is TGTGCCAGCAGTGGAACCGGGACTAGCGCAATCTACGAGCAGTACTTC.

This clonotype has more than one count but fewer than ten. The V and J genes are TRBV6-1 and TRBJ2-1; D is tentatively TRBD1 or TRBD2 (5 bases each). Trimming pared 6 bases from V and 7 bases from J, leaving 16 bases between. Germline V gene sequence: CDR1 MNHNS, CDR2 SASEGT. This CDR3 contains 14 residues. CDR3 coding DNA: TGTGCCAGCAGACCCACAGGACTTATTAATGAGCAGTTCTTC. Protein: CASRPTGLINEQFF.

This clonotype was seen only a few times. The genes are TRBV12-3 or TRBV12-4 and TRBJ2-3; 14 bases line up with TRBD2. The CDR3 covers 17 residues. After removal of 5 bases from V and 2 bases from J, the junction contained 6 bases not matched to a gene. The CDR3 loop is CASSPRTSGGITDTQYF. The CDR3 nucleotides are TGTGCCAGCAGTCCGCGGACTAGCGGGGGGATCACAGATACGCAGTATTTT.

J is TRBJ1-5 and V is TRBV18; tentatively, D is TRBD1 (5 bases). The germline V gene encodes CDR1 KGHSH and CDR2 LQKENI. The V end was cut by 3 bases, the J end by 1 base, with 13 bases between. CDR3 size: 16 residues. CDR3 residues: CASSPGQGRSNQPQHF. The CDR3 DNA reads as TGTGCCAGCTCACCTGGGCAGGGAAGGAGCAATCAGCCCCAGCATTTT.

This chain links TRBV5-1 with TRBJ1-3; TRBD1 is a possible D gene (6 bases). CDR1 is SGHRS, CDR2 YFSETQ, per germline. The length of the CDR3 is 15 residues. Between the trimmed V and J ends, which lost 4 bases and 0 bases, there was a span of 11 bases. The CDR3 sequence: CASSIQGFSGNTIYF. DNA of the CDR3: TGCGCCAGCAGCATACAGGGATTCTCTGGAAACACCATATATTTT.

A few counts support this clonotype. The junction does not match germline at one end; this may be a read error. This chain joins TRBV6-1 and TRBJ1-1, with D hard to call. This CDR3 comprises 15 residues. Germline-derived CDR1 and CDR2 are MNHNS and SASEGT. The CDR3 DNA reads TGTGCCAGCAGGGAAGACCACAACATGAACACTGAAGCTTTCTTT. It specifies CASREDHNMNTEAFF.

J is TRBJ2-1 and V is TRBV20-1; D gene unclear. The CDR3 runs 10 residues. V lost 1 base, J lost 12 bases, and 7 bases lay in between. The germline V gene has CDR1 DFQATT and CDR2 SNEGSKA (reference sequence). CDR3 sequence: CSARVEAQFF. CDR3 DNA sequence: TGCAGTGCTAGAGTTGAAGCGCAGTTCTTC.

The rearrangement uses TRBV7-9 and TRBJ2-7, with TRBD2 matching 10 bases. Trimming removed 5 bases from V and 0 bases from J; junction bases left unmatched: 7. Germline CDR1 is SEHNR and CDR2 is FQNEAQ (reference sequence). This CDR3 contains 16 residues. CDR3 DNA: TGTGCCAGCAGCGACGACCCTAGCGGGGGCTCCTACGAGCAGTACTTC. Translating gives CASSDDPSGGSYEQYF. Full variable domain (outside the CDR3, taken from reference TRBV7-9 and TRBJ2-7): DTGVSQNPRHKITKRGQNVTFRCDPISEHNRLYWYRQTLGQGPEFLTYFQNEAQLEKSRLLSDRFSAERPKGSFSTLEIQRTEQGDSAMYLCASSDDPSGGSYEQYFGPGTRLTVT.

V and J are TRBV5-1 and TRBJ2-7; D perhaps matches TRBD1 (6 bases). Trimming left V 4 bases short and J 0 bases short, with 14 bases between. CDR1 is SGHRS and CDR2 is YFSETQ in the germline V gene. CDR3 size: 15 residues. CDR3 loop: CASSPIRGASYEQYF. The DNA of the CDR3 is TGCGCCAGCAGCCCCATCAGGGGCGCCTCCTACGAGCAGTACTTC. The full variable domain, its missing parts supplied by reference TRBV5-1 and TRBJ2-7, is KAGVTQTPRYLIKTRGQQVTLSCSPISGHRSVSWYQQTPGQGLQFLFEYFSETQRNKGNFPGRFSGRQFSNSRSEMNVSTLELGDSALYLCASSPIRGASYEQYFGPGTRLTVT.

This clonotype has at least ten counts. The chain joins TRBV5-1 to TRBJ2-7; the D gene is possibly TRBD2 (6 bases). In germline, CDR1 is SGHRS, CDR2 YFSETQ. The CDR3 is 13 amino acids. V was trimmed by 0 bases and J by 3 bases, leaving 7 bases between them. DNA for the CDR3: TGCGCCAGCAGCTTGGACGGGAGCTACGAGCAGTACTTC. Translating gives CASSLDGSYEQYF.

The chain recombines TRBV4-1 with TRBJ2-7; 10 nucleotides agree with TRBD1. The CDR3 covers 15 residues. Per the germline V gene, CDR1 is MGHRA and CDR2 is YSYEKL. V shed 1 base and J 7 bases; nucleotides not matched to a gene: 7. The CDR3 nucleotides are TGCGCCAGCAGCCAAGGGACAGGGGGTTGGTGGGAGCAGTACTTC. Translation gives CASSQGTGGWWEQYF.

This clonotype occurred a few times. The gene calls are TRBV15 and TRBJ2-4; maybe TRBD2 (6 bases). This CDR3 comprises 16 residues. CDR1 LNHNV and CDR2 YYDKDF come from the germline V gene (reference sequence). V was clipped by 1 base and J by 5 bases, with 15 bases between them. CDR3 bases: TGTGCCACCAGCAGAGTTATAGGCCCGGGGGAAAACATTCAGTACTTC. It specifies CATSRVIGPGENIQYF.

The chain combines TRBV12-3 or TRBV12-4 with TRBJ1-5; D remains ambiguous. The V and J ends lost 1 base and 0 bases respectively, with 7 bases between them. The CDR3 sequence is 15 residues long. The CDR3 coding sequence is TGTGCCAGCAGTTTAGGGCGGTTTAGCAATCAGCCCCAGCATTTT. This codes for CASSLGRFSNQPQHF.

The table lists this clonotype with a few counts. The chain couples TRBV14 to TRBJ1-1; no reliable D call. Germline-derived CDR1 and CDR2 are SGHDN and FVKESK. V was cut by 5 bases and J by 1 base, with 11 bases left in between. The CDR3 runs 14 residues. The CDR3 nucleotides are TGTGCCAGCAGCGAACCCGGGTGGAACACTGAAGCTTTCTTT. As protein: CASSEPGWNTEAFF.

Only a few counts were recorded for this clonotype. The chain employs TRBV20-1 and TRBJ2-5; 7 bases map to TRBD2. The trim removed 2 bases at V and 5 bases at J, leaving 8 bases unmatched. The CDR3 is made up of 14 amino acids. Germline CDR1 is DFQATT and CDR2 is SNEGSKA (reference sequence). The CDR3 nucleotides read TGCAGTGCTAGACCCCCACTGGGGGGGGAGACCCAGTACTTC. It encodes CSARPPLGGETQYF.

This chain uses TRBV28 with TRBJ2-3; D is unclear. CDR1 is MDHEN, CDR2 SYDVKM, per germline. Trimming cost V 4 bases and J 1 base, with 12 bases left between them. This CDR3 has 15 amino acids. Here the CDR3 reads CASSSRRTRTDTQYF. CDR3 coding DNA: TGTGCCAGCAGTTCCCGACGGACGCGCACAGATACGCAGTATTTT.